Shown below are 16 T cell receptor beta chains from a single sample sequenced in a study of beta chain features in type 1 diabetes (dated by TCRdb to 2016 to 2019). The library was prepared using the immunoSEQ multiplex PCR assay. The High Capacity cDNA Reverse Transcription Kit was used to reverse transcribe all of the isolated RNA, meaning that expressed TCRB transcripts were what got sequenced. The table was pulled from immuneACCESS by TCRdb, which kept in-frame rearrangements only. Such tables lose some clones; where checked, under half of the loss comes from unresolved V genes, and the rest has no known cause. This sample lists some 150,000 clones; 8.5% to 14% were detected once. In total, the top ten clones hold roughly 2% of the sample. Sequences were obtained from central memory CD4+ T cells from blood. The receptor source for this set is a man between 18 and 29 years old in good health.

The sample holds a few counts of this clone. The V and J genes are TRBV19 and TRBJ1-6; TRBD1 agrees at 7 bases. The CDR3 length is 15 residues. Trimming cost V 7 bases and J 7 bases; bases outside gene matches: 10. The germline V gene has CDR1 LNHDA and CDR2 SQIVND (reference sequence). DNA of the CDR3: TGTGCCAGTAAGACAGGGAGCATCTCAAATTCACCCCTCCACTTT. As protein: CASKTGSISNSPLHF. Variable domain in full (rest from reference TRBV19 and TRBJ1-6): DGGITQSPKYLFRKEGQNVTLSCEQNLNHDAMYWYRQDPGQGLRLIYYSQIVNDFQKGDIAEGYSVSREKKESFPLTVTSAQKNPTAFYLCASKTGSISNSPLHFGNGTRLTVT.

This clone turned up a few times. The chain uses TRBV10-3 and TRBJ1-1; 9 nucleotides align to TRBD1. After removal of 6 bases from V and 5 bases from J, the junction contained 7 bases not matched to a gene. The CDR3 spans 14 residues. From germline, CDR1 is ENHRY and CDR2 SYGVKD. CDR3 coding DNA: TGTGCCATCAGGGCGGGACAGGGACGGACTGAAGCTTTCTTT. Amino acid sequence: CAIRAGQGRTEAFF.

This rearrangement joins TRBV7-2 to TRBJ2-3; TRBD2 agrees at 10 bases. CDR1 is SGHTA, CDR2 FQGNSA, per germline. The J segment lost 1 base and the V segment lost 6 bases, leaving 1 base of the junction unmatched. The CDR3 covers 14 residues. CDR3 bases: TGTGCCAGCAGGCTAGCGGGGGGCACAGATACGCAGTATTTT. Translation gives CASRLAGGTDTQYF.

The chain joins TRBV9 to TRBJ1-6; D uncertain. Germline V gives CDR1 SGDLS, CDR2 YYNGEE. This CDR3 contains 16 residues. Trimming left V 4 bases short and J 4 bases short, with 15 bases between. CDR3 residues: CASSTTADGYNSPLHF. In DNA form, the CDR3 reads TGTGCCAGCAGCACTACAGCGGACGGTTATAATTCACCCCTCCACTTT.

The chain couples TRBV10-3 to TRBJ1-1; TRBD1 might be the D (5 bases). This CDR3 is built from 13 residues. V shed 6 bases and J shed 4 bases, with 12 bases lying between them. Germline V CDR1 and CDR2: ENHRY, SYGVKD. In DNA form, the CDR3 reads TGTGCCATCAGGGGACCGGGTAGCACTGAAGCTTTCTTT. Amino acids: CAIRGPGSTEAFF.

This clone occurred a few times. The V call is TRBV7-9, the J call TRBJ1-2; no firm D call. In germline, CDR1 is SEHNR, CDR2 FQNEAQ (reference sequence). Trimming took off 2 bases at V and 0 bases at J, with 10 bases between the two ends. The CDR3 covers 15 residues. The CDR3 DNA sequence: TGTGCCAGCAGCTTATTGTCAGGAGCTAACTATGGCTACACCTTC. It specifies CASSLLSGANYGYTF.

This clone has more than one count but fewer than ten. The chain joins TRBV18 to TRBJ2-1; 7 nucleotides line up with TRBD2. The CDR3 covers 17 residues. Germline values: CDR1 KGHSH, CDR2 LQKENI. V was clipped by 3 bases and J by 6 bases; unmatched bases: 14. CDR3 region: CASSPPRGGSGGNEQFF. CDR3 DNA: TGTGCCAGCTCACCTCCTCGCGGAGGGTCGGGGGGCAATGAGCAGTTCTTC.

In the case of this clone: Only one base separates this from a far larger clonotype, so it likely reflects a read error. The sample contains more than one DNA sequence encoding this CDR3. V gene TRBV29-1 combines with J gene TRBJ2-1; D is possibly TRBD2 (6 bases). The length of the CDR3 is 17 residues. V was cut by 3 bases and J by 4 bases, with 22 bases left in between. Germline CDR1 and CDR2: SQVTM and ANQGSEA. CDR3 DNA: TGCAGCGTTGAGGGGGTTGGGGGAGAGCGGGTTTACAATGAGCAGTTCTTC. Protein product: CSVEGVGGERVYNEQFF.

This clone has more than one count but fewer than ten. The rearrangement links TRBV15 to TRBJ2-1; the D is unclear. The germline V gene has CDR1 LNHNV and CDR2 YYDKDF (reference sequence). The CDR3 consists of 13 residues. V dropped 0 bases and J dropped 15 bases, with 15 bases sitting between them. The CDR3 DNA is TGTGCCACCAGCAGAGATTCTCAGAGCAATGCGTTCTTC. Translating it yields CATSRDSQSNAFF.

This clone turned up a few times. The rearrangement uses TRBV28 and TRBJ2-1; D is unclear. The V end lost 10 bases, the J end lost 7 bases, and 11 bases lay between the germline ends. This CDR3 is 11 amino acids long. Germline-derived CDR1 and CDR2 are MDHEN and SYDVKM. Here the CDR3 reads CATSGVNEQFF. In nucleotides, the CDR3 is TGTGCCACTTCGGGCGTAAATGAGCAGTTCTTC.

This sequence joins TRBV29-1 and TRBJ2-5; 10 nucleotides match TRBD2. Looked up from germline, CDR1 is SQVTM and CDR2 is ANQGSEA. The CDR3 extends over 13 amino acids. V shed 4 bases and J 5 bases; nucleotides not matched to a gene: 4. The chain's CDR3 is CSVGIAGGETQYF. The DNA of the CDR3 is TGCAGCGTTGGTATAGCGGGGGGCGAGACCCAGTACTTC.

V usage is TRBV7-9 and J usage is TRBJ2-5; no firm D call. V was trimmed by 5 bases and J by 2 bases, leaving 6 bases between them. CDR3 size: 12 residues. Germline loops: CDR1 SEHNR, CDR2 FQNEAQ (reference sequence). The DNA of the CDR3 is TGTGCCAGCAGCCCGTTACAAGAGACCCAGTACTTC. As protein: CASSPLQETQYF.

This clone was seen more than once but under ten times. The V and J genes are TRBV29-1 and TRBJ2-2; no clear D gene. The CDR3 is made up of 11 amino acids. Germline V lookup: CDR1 SQVTM, CDR2 ANQGSEA. Trimming took 4 bases from V and 3 from J, leaving 3 bases between them. DNA of the CDR3: TGCAGCGTTGGTTACACCGGGGAGCTGTTTTTT. Translated, it gives CSVGYTGELFF.

This sequence joins TRBV7-3 and TRBJ2-3; a possible D gene is TRBD1 (6 bases). Trimming cost V 4 bases and J 4 bases, with 9 bases left between them. This CDR3 region has 13 residues. Germline CDR1 reads SGHTA; CDR2 reads FQGTGA. The CDR3 DNA reads as TGTGCCAGCAGCTACAGGGAGTCAGATACGCAGTATTTT. Residues: CASSYRESDTQYF.

This clone has just a few counts. The chain links TRBV10-3 to TRBJ1-5; D uncertain. V was cut by 2 bases and J by 4 bases, with 3 bases left in between. The CDR3 sequence is 12 residues long. The V gene's germline CDR1 is ENHRY and CDR2 SYGVKD. This CDR3 is CAISEPNQPQHF. The DNA of the CDR3 is TGTGCCATCAGTGAGCCAAATCAGCCCCAGCATTTT.

The V call is TRBV5-1, the J call TRBJ2-7, with D possibly being TRBD1 (6 bases). CDR1 and CDR2 from the germline V gene are SGHRS and YFSETQ. The CDR3 has 13 residues. The V gene lost 4 bases and the J gene lost 7 bases, with 15 bases spanning the gap. CDR3: CASSQDRPGEQYF. CDR3 nucleotides: TGCGCCAGCAGCCAGGACAGACCCGGGGAGCAGTACTTC.